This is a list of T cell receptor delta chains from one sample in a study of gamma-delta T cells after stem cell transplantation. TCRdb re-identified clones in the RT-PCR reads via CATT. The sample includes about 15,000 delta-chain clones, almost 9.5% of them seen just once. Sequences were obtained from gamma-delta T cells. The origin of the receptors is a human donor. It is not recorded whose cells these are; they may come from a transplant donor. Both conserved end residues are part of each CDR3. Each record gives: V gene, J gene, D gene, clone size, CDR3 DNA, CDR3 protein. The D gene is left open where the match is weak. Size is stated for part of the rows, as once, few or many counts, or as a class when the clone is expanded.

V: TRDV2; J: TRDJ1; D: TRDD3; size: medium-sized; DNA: TGTGCCTGTGACACCTTGCTGCTGGGGGATACGGGCACCGATAAACTCATCTTT; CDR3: CACDTLLLGDTGTDKLIF
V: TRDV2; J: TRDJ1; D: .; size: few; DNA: TGTGCCTGTGACACCGTTCTGGGTCAGCTGGTGTATAGAATCGGTAACCTCATCTTT; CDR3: CACDTVLGQLVYRIGNLIF
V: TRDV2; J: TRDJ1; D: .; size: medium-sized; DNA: TGTGCCTGTGACACTTGGGTCGGACGGGGGGACAAGGATAAACTCATCTTT; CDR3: CACDTWVGRGDKDKLIF
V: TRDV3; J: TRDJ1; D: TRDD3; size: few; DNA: TGTGCCTTTTCGACCCAGGGGGACTGGGGGATCACCGATAAACTCATCTTT; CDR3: CAFSTQGDWGITDKLIF
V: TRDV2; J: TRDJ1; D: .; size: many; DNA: TGTGCCTGTGACAGGGTTGGATCGGGGGACAGCGATAAACTCATCTTT; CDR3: CACDRVGSGDSDKLIF
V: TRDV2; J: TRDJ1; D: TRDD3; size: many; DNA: TGTGCCTGTGACCGGATGGTACTGGGGGAGACTTTGACGTACACCGATAAACTCATCTTT; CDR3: CACDRMVLGETLTYTDKLIF
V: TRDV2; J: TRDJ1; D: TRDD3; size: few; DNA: TGTGCCTGTGACACCGGATATGGGGGATACATGGTGGAGTACACCGATAAACTCATCTTT; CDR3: CACDTGYGGYMVEYTDKLIF
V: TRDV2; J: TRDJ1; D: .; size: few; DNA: TGTGCCTGTGACACCGTGGTCAACTGGGTGATACGGGGCATCGATAACCTCATCTTT; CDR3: CACDTVVNWVIRGIDNLIF
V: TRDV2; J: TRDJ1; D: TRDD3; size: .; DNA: TGTGCCTGTGACAAACGGGGGGATAGGGCGGATAAACTCATCTTT; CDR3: CACDKRGDRADKLIF
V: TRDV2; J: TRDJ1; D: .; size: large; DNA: TGTGCCTGTGACATAGTCCGGGGGACACCCGATAAACTCATCTTT; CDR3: CACDIVRGTPDKLIF
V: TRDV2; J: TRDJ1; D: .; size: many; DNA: TGTGCCTGTGATACGGGTAGCCCTCCCCGAGGGCTGGACGATAAACTCATCTTT; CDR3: CACDTGSPPRGLDDKLIF
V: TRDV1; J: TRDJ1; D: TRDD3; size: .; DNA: TGCTCTGCCAGGGACGGCCCCCTGCCGACCATGGGGGATCCCATCGAGACCGATAAACTCATCTTT; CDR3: CSARDGPLPTMGDPIETDKLIF
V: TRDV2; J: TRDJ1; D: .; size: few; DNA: TGTGCCTGTGACACCCTCAATCTCGTACTGGTGACTAGATCTTACACCGATAAACTCATCTTT; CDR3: CACDTLNLVLVTRSYTDKLIF
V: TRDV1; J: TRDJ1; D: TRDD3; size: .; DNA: TGTGCTCGTGGGGAAAAAGAGGATACGTCTAGGCTGACCCATAAACTCATCTTT; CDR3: CARGEKEDTSRLTHKLIF
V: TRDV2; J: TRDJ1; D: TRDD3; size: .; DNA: TGTGCCTGTGACACCGCCGGGGGATTAGTGGAAAACCTCATCTTT; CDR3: CACDTAGGLVENLIF
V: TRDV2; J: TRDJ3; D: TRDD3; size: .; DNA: TGTGCCTGTGACAAAACGGAGGGGACTGGGGTTAACTCCTGGGACACCCGACAGATGTTTTTC; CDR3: CACDKTEGTGVNSWDTRQMFF
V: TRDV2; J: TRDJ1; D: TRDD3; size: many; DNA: TGTGCCTGTGACACACTCACTGGGGGAGTTCCATCGTACACCGATAACCTCATCTTT; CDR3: CACDTLTGGVPSYTDNLIF
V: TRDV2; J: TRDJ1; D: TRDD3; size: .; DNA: TGTGCCTGTGACACGAGTGGCCTGGGGGATACGCTGTGGGCGGGTAAACTCATCTTT; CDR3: CACDTSGLGDTLWAGKLIF
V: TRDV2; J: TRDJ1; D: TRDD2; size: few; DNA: TGTGCCTGTGACACCGGCAATATTCCTACGTCTCCTGGTCTCAGTACGCGCTATACACTCATCTTT; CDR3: CACDTGNIPTSPGLSTRYTLIF
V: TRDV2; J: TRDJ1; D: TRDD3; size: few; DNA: TGTGCCTGTGACCCACTCCTGGGGGATACGCAATCCCTTTTAACCGATACACTCATCTTT; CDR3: CACDPLLGDTQSLLTDTLIF
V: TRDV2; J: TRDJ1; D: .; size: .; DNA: TGTGCCTGTGACGCAGTTATGGGGGGTCTGTACGCCGATAAACTCATCTTT; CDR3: CACDAVMGGLYADKLIF
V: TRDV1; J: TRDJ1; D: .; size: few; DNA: TGTGCTCTTGGGGAAATAGGTTGCCGACCCTCCTGGTGGGACAGCGATAAACTCATCTTT; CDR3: CALGEIGCRPSWWDSDKLIF
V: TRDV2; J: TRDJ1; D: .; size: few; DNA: TGTGCCTGTGACACCGTAAGTTCCTGGGGTTCTAGCAACACCGATAACCTCATCTTT; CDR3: CACDTVSSWGSSNTDNLIF
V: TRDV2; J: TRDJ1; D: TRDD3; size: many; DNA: TGTGCCTGTGACAAACTGTCAATGGGGGATACGCTTAACACCGATAACCTCATCTTT; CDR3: CACDKLSMGDTLNTDNLIF
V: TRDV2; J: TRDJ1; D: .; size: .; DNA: TGTGCCTGTGACGCCGGGAACTCGACGAGGAGGGATAGGACCGGGAAACTCATCTTT; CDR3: CACDAGNSTRRDRTGKLIF
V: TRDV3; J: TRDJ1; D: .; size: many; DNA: TGTGCCTGTTCACGCAGGCCGCGGTACACCGATAAACTCATCTTT; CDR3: CACSRRPRYTDKLIF
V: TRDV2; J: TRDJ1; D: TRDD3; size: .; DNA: TGTGCCTGTGACAGACGGGGGGATAGTGCGGATAAACTCATCTTT; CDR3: CACDRRGDSADKLIF
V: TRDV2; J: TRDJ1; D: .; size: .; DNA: TGTGCCTGTGATTCGGCCTCCTTGACTGTGGTGATCGTCCCTAAACTCATCTTT; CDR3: CACDSASLTVVIVPKLIF
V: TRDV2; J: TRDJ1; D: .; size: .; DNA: TGTGCCTGTGACACCGTCGGGGGCCTTCTGATACTCGGAACCGATAACCTCATCTTT; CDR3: CACDTVGGLLILGTDNLIF
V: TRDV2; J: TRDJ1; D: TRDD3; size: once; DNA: TGTGCCTGTGACCCTCTCCTGGGGGATACCGGCCTACAAACCGATAAACTCATCTTT; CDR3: CACDPLLGDTGLQTDKLIF
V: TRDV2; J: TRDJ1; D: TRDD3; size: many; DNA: TGTGCCTGTGACACTCTGGGGGACAGCGATAAACTCATCTTT; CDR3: CACDTLGDSDKLIF
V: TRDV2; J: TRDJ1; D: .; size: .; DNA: TGTGCCTGTGACACTCTCCTCTCTTCCCTTCTTCCTGGTCTGTACACCGATAAACTCATCTTT; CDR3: CACDTLLSSLLPGLYTDKLIF
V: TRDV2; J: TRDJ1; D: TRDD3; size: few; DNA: TGTGCCTGTGACATCTTACTGGGGGATACGGAGTACGATAAACTCATCTTT; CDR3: CACDILLGDTEYDKLIF
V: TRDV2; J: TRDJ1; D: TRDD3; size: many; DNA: TGTGCCTGTGACACCCTACAATTCCAGGTGGATACGACCGATAAACTCATCTTT; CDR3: CACDTLQFQVDTTDKLIF
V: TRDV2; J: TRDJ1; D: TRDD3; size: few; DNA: TGTGCCTGTGACACTTTGGTCGTACTGGGGGACTATGATAAACTCATCTTT; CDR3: CACDTLVVLGDYDKLIF
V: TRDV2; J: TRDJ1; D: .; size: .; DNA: TGTGCCTCTGACATACGGGAGGAGGCGCTGTACACCGATAAACTCATCTTT; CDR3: CASDIREEALYTDKLIF
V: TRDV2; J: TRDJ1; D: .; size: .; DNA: TGTGCCTGTGACACTGTGGACAGCCCCGTCACCTATAAACTCATCTTT; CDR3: CACDTVDSPVTYKLIF
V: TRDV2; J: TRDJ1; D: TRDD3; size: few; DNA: TGTGCCTGTGACACCCTCAAATTCCCGGGGGATACGACCGATAAACTCATCTTT; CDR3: CACDTLKFPGDTTDKLIF
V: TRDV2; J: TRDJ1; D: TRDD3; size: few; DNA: TGTGCCTGTGACCTACTGGGGGCTCCGATGCACACCTCTGTATTAGGCGGACTCATCTTT; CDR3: CACDLLGAPMHTSVLGGLIF
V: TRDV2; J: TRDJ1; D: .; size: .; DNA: TGTGCCTATGACTCCACAGGTGATAGGGGTTCGTACACCGATAAACTCATCTTT; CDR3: CAYDSTGDRGSYTDKLIF
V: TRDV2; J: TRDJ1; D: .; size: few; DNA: TGTGCCTGTGACACCGTTCCTTCCCACTTGGAATCGGAAAATGGCGATACACTCATCTTT; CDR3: CACDTVPSHLESENGDTLIF
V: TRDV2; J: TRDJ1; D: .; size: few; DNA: TGTGCCTGTGACACCGATGGGGCTACCCCCTATGGGACCGATAAACTCATCTTT; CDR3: CACDTDGATPYGTDKLIF
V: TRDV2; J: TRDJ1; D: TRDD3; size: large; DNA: TGTGCCTGTGACACTTTGGGCGGACTGGGGGACAAGGATAAACTCATCTTT; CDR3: CACDTLGGLGDKDKLIF
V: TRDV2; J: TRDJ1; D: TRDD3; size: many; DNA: TGTGCCTGTGACACCCTCCAATTACTGGTGGATACGACCGATAAACTCATCTTT; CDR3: CACDTLQLLVDTTDKLIF
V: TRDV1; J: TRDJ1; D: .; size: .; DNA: TGTGCTTTTGGGGACACTAGTGCCGGGGCGACCCGAACTCTCACGGATAAACTCATCTTT; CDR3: CAFGDTSAGATRTLTDKLIF
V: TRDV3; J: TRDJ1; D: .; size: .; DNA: TGTGCCTTCTTCTGCGTCGTAGCGACGGACACCGATAAACTCATCTTT; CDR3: CAFFCVVATDTDKLIF
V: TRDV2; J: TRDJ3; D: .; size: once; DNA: TGTGCCTGTGACACCGGCGAAGACCGCTCCTTTTACACCCTACAGATGTTTTTC; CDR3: CACDTGEDRSFYTLQMFF
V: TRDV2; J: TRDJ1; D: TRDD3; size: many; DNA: TGTGCCTGTGACACCGCGGGTGGGGGATACCGGTACACCGATAAACTCATCTTT; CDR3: CACDTAGGGYRYTDKLIF
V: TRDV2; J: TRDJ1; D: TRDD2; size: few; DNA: TGTGCCTGTGACAAGATTCCTACCTCGGTCCTGTTGGATAACAGAGCGGCCTATAAACTCATCTTT; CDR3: CACDKIPTSVLLDNRAAYKLIF
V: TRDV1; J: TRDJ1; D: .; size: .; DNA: TGCGCTCTTGGGCCACGACTCACATTT; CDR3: CALGPRLTF
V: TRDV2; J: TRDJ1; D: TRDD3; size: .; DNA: TGTGCCTGTGTCCCTCTCCTGGGGGAAAAGTATTACACCGAGAAACTCATCTTT; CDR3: CACVPLLGEKYYTEKLIF
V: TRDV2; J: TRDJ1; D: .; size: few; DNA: TGTGCCTGTGACACCGTTCCTGCCCGGAACACCTATAAACTCATCTTT; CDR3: CACDTVPARNTYKLIF
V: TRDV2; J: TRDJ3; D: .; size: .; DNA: TGTGCCTGTGACACTGGGGGGAGTACCTCCTGGGACACCCGACACATGTTTTTC; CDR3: CACDTGGSTSWDTRHMFF
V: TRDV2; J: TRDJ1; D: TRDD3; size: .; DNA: TGTGCCTGTTGCCTACGGGGGGATACAAGCGATAAACTCATCTTT; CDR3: CACCLRGDTSDKLIF